Sequencing of this TCR beta chain was carried out in a study of identical twins. Study conclusions and caveats: Out-of-frame alpha sequences shared between twins exhibited an excess of low generation probability.

Details on this clonotype: Its antigen is not identified.

Using its own MiXCR run on the 5' RACE reads, TCRdb lists one record per CDR3 protein. This sample has roughly 250,000 distinct CDR3 sequences, with around 15% found just once. The TCR comes from a woman aged 18-30 years in good health. The sequenced material came from memory (CD45RO+) T cells sorted from blood.

In DNA, the CDR3 is TGTGCCTTGGGACAGAACACTGAAGCTTTCTTT. This gives the protein CALGQNTEAFF. V and J are TRBV30 and TRBJ1-1; a possible D gene is TRBD1 (6 bases). The CDR3 is 11 amino acids. Germline lookup yields CDR1 GTSNPN and CDR2 SVGIG (reference sequence). Trimming cost V 7 bases and J 1 base, with 7 bases left between them.